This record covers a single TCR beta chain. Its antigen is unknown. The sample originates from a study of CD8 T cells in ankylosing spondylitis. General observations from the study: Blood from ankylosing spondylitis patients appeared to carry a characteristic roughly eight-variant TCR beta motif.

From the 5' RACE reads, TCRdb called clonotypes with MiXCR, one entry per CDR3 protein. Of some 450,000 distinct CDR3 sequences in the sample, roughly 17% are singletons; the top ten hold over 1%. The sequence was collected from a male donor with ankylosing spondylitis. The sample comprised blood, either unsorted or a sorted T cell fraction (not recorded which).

DNA of the CDR3: TGCAGTGCTCGGACTAGCCACAAAGGGGGCTACGAGCAGTACTTC. Amino acid sequence: CSARTSHKGGYEQYF. The chain recombines TRBV20-1 with TRBJ2-7; 8 bases match TRBD2. The CDR3 contains 15 residues. Germline assignment: CDR1 DFQATT and CDR2 SNEGSKA (reference sequence). Germline trimming cut 5 bases from V and 3 bases from J; bases unmatched to any gene: 12.